This TCR beta chain was captured by sequencing in a study of cytotoxic CD8 clonotypes in ibrutinib-treated CLL. Whole-study context: The cohort had around 10 relapsed/refractory and some 16 treatment-naive patients, around 18 IGHV unmutated. Timing of response sample collection was a median approximately twelve months after treatment start, with a range of 6 to 36. Findings and limits, study-wide: Clonality rose at ibrutinib response and fell back toward baseline at progression. Progressing and sustained-remission patients had different sampling times.

Assay: immunoSEQ multiplex PCR; the TCRdb copy retains only in-frame clones and omits some. This table has about 68,000 clones, more than 75% appearing once. Points on this clone: Its specificity is not known.

The input for sequencing was PBMCs, taken at disease progression, from a patient treated with ibrutinib. This TCR came from a human donor with chronic lymphocytic leukemia.

CDR3 nucleotides: TGCGCCAGCAGCCCGGGGGGCCGGATCTACGAGCAGTACTTC. Translation: CASSPGGRIYEQYF. The genes are TRBV5-1 and TRBJ2-7, with D possibly matching TRBD2 (7 bases). Trimming removed 4 bases at V and 3 bases at J, with 14 bases between. This CDR3 comprises 14 residues. Per the germline V gene, CDR1 is SGHRS and CDR2 is YFSETQ.